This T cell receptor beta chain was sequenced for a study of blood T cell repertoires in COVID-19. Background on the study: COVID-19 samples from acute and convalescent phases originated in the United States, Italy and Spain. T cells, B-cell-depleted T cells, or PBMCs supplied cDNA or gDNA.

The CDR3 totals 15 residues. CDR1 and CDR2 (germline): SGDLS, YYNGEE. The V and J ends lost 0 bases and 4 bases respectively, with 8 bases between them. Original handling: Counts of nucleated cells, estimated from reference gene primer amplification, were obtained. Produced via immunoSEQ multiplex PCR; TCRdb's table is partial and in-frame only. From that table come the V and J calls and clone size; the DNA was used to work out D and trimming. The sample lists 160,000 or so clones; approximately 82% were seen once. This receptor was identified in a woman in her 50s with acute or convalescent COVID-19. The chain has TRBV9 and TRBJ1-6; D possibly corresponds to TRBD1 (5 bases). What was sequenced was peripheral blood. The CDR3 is CASSVDTGYNSPLHF. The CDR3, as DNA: TGTGCCAGCAGCGTAGACACAGGTTATAATTCACCCCTCCACTTT.